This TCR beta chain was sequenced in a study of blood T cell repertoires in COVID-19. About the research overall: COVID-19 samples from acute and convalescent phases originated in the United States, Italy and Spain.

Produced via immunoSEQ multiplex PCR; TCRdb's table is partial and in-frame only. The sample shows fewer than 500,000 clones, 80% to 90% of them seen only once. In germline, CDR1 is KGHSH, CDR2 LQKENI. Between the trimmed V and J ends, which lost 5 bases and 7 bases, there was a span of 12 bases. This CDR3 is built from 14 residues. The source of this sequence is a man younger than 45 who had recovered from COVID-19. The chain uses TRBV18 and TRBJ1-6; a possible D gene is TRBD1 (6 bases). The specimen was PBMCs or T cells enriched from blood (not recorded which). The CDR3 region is CASSKDRHNSPLHF. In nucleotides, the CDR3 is TGTGCCAGCTCAAAGGACAGACACAATTCACCCCTCCACTTT.